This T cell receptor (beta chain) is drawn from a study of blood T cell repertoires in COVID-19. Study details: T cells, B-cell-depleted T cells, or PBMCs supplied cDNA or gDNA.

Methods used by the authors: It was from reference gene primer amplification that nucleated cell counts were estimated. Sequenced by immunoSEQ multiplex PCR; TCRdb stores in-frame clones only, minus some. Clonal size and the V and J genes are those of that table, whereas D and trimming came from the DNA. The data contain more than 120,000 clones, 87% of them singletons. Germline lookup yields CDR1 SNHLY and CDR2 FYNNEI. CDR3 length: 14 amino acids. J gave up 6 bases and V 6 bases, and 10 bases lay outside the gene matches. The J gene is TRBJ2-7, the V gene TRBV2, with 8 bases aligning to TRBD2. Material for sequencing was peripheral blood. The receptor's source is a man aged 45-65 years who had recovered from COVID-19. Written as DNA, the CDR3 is TGTGCCAGCAGCCAATCCGGGAGGGGCGGCGAGCAGTACTTC. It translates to CASSQSGRGGEQYF.